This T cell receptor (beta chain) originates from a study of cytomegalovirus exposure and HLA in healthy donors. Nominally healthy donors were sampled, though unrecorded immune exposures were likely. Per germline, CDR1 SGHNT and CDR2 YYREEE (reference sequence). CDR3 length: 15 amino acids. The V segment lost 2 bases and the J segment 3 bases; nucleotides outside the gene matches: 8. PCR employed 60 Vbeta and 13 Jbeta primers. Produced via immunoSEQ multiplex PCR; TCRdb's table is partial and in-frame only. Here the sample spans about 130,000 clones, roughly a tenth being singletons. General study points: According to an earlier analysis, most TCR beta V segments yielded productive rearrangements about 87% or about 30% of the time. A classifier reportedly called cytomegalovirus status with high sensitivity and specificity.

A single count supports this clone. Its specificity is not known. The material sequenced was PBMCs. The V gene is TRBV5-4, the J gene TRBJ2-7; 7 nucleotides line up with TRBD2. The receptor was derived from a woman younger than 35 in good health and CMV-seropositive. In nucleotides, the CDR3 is TGTGCCAGCAGCTTACGTGTAGCGGGTGGCTACGAGCAGTACTTC. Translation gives CASSLRVAGGYEQYF.